The 5 T cell receptor beta chains in this list originate from one sample, sequenced in a study of T cells in Graves' hyperthyroidism and ophthalmopathy. Regions amplified from RNA transcripts were the TCR beta CDR3 regions. First-round RT-PCR with HTBI primers amplified the TCR CDR3 region. TCRdb re-derived calls from the multiplex PCR reads in MiXCR, one entry per CDR3 protein. The sample lists a few hundred thousand distinct CDR3 sequences, 17% seen once, with 40% to 65% in the top ten. Specimen: blood. Receptors originate from a woman in her forties or fifties with Graves' hyperthyroidism.

In its sample, this clonotype was seen many times. This chain uses TRBV12-3 or TRBV12-4 with TRBJ1-4; D remains ambiguous. V lost 3 bases, J lost 7 bases, and 3 bases lay in between. This CDR3 has 11 amino acids. This CDR3 is CASSLAEKLFF. CDR3 sequence (DNA): TGTGCCAGCAGTTTGGCTGAAAAACTGTTTTTT.

This clonotype was recorded at least ten times. V usage is TRBV6-1 and J usage is TRBJ2-6; tentative D call: TRBD2 (5 bases). This CDR3 is built from 16 residues. Trimming stripped 5 bases from V and 0 bases from J, with 11 bases between. Germline V gives CDR1 MNHNS, CDR2 SASEGT. CDR3 in DNA: TGTGCCAGCAGTTACCGGGGAAACTCTGGGGCCAACGTCCTGACTTTC. Protein sequence: CASSYRGNSGANVLTF.

This clonotype was found many times. This sequence joins TRBV13 and TRBJ2-5; 8 nucleotides line up with TRBD1. There are 13 residues in the CDR3. V gave up 5 bases and J gave up 2 bases; unmatched junction bases: 1. Germline values: CDR1 PRHDT, CDR2 FYEKMQ (reference sequence). In nucleotides, the CDR3 is TGTGCCAGCAGCCGACAGGGGCAAGAGACCCAGTACTTC. Translation: CASSRQGQETQYF.

This clonotype occurred many times. The gene calls are TRBV19 and TRBJ2-3, with TRBD2 matching over 13 bases. From germline, CDR1 is LNHDA and CDR2 SQIVND (reference sequence). This CDR3 region has 15 residues. Trimming at V came to 5 bases and at J to 6 bases, leaving 5 bases not matched to a gene. CDR3 in amino acids: CASSELAGGMDTQYF. The CDR3 nucleotides read TGTGCCAGTAGTGAACTAGCGGGAGGGATGGATACGCAGTATTTT.

The chain has TRBV9 and TRBJ2-3; 11 nucleotides align to TRBD2. CDR1 and CDR2 (germline): SGDLS, YYNGEE. CDR3 length: 18 residues. V was pared by 3 bases and J by 5 bases, with 14 bases of the junction left unmatched. The CDR3 bases are TGTGCCAGCAGCGCTCACCCCCCGACTAGCGGGAAGAGAGATACGCAGTATTTT. Translation: CASSAHPPTSGKRDTQYF.